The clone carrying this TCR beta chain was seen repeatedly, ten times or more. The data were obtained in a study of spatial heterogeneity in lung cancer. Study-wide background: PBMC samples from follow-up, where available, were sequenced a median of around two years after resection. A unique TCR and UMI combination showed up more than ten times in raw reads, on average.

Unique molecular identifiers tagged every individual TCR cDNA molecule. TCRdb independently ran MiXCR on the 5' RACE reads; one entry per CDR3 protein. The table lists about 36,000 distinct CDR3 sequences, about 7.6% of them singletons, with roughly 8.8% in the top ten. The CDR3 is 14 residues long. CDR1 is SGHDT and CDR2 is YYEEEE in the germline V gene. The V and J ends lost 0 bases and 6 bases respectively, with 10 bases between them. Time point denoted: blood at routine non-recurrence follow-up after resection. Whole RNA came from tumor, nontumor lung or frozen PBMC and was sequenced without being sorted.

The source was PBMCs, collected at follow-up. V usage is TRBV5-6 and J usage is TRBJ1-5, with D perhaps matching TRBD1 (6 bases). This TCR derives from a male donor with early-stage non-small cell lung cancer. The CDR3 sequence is CASSLGQAPQPQHF. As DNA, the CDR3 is TGTGCCAGCAGCTTGGGACAGGCTCCTCAGCCCCAGCATTTT.